Presented here are 20 T cell receptor beta chains from one specimen sequenced in a study of CD8 T cells in ankylosing spondylitis. No antigen has been assigned to these receptors. Study-level findings and limits: What appeared characteristic of ankylosing spondylitis blood was a TCR beta motif of eight highly homologous variants.

Each CDR3 protein is one row after TCRdb ran MiXCR on the 5' RACE reads. The sample has about 200,000 distinct CDR3 sequences; around 6.6% are singletons. Sequencing was performed on blood, either unsorted or a sorted T cell fraction (not recorded which). The receptor set was obtained from a male donor with ankylosing spondylitis.

This chain links TRBV5-6 with TRBJ1-2, with D possibly matching TRBD1 (5 bases). V shed 1 base and J shed 4 bases, with 14 bases lying between them. The CDR3 contains 15 residues. CDR1 is SGHDT, CDR2 YYEEEE, per germline. The CDR3: CASSLFFREVYGYTF. CDR3 coding DNA: TGTGCCAGCAGCTTGTTTTTCAGGGAAGTCTATGGCTACACCTTC.

This clonotype was seen many times. The chain employs TRBV7-9 and TRBJ2-5, with TRBD2 as a possible D gene (7 bases). This CDR3 is built from 13 residues. The germline V gene has CDR1 SEHNR and CDR2 FQNEAQ (reference sequence). V dropped 5 bases and J dropped 1 base, with 8 bases sitting between them. In DNA form, the CDR3 reads TGTGCCAGCAGCGGGGGGGCCCAAGAGACCCAGTACTTC. As protein: CASSGGAQETQYF.

This clonotype was detected many times. The CDR3 DNA is TGTGCCAGCAGCTACCACAGGGGGCCTCAAGAGACCCAGTACTTC. Residues: CASSYHRGPQETQYF. This rearrangement joins TRBV7-2 to TRBJ2-5; TRBD1 matches at 9 bases. The CDR3 is 15 amino acids. From germline, CDR1 is SGHTA and CDR2 FQGNSA. V was clipped by 4 bases and J by 2 bases; unmatched bases: 5.

This clonotype showed up many times. The chain employs TRBV7-2 and TRBJ1-2; D not resolved. Trimming left V 5 bases short and J 5 bases short, with 18 bases between. The CDR3 has 15 amino acids. The germline CDR1 and CDR2 sequences are SGHTA and FQGNSA. The CDR3 sequence: CASSPFERGGYGYTF. Written as DNA, the CDR3 is TGTGCCAGCAGCCCCTTCGAGCGGGGTGGATATGGCTACACCTTC.

This clonotype has only a few counts. The rearrangement joins TRBV20-1 to TRBJ2-7; 10 nucleotides agree with TRBD1. V lost 0 bases and J lost 3; bases outside the gene matches: 5. Per the germline V gene, CDR1 is DFQATT and CDR2 is SNEGSKA (reference sequence). This CDR3 comprises 15 residues. CDR3 in DNA: TGCAGTGCTAGAGATCGGGACAGGGGATACTACGAGCAGTACTTC. Translated, it gives CSARDRDRGYYEQYF.

This clonotype was detected many times. The chain has TRBV20-1 and TRBJ2-1, with D perhaps assigned TRBD1 or TRBD2 (5 bases each). The CDR3 sequence is 17 residues long. V was clipped by 0 bases and J by 0 bases, with 15 bases between them. Germline V gives CDR1 DFQATT, CDR2 SNEGSKA (reference sequence). CDR3: CSARDGTQSSSYNEQFF. The CDR3 coding sequence is TGCAGTGCTAGAGATGGGACCCAATCGAGCTCCTACAATGAGCAGTTCTTC.

This clonotype was seen ten or more times. This chain uses TRBV29-1 with TRBJ1-2, with D unclear. Trimming stripped 1 base from V and 8 bases from J, with 11 bases between. The CDR3 spans 12 residues. CDR1 and CDR2 from the germline V gene are SQVTM and ANQGSEA. The CDR3 is CSVEVGRPGYTF. DNA for the CDR3: TGCAGCGTTGAAGTTGGCAGACCGGGCTACACCTTC.

This clonotype was recorded many times. This sequence joins TRBV28 and TRBJ2-4; D possibly matches TRBD1 or TRBD2 (5 bases each). The V gene's germline CDR1 is MDHEN and CDR2 SYDVKM. The V end was cut by 6 bases, the J end by 3 bases, with 15 bases between. The CDR3 covers 15 residues. CDR3 nucleotides: TGTGCCAGCAGGCGAACGGGACCGATCAAAAACATTCAGTACTTC. This encodes CASRRTGPIKNIQYF.

This clonotype was seen at least ten times. The J gene is TRBJ1-1, the V gene TRBV2; no firm D call. This CDR3 comprises 13 residues. The ends were cut back, 6 bases at V and 8 bases at J, with 16 bases in the middle. CDR1 is SNHLY, CDR2 FYNNEI, per germline. Here the CDR3 DNA reads TGTGCCAGCAGGGTCGGACGATCCTTAGAAGCTTTCTTT. It specifies CASRVGRSLEAFF.

At least ten counts were recorded for this clonotype. The chain uses TRBV5-6 and TRBJ1-1, with D uncertain. V lost 0 bases, J lost 8 bases, and 8 bases lay in between. Germline loops: CDR1 SGHDT, CDR2 YYEEEE. The CDR3 runs 12 residues. DNA for the CDR3: TGTGCCAGCAGCTTGGAGGGTTTAGAAGCTTTCTTT. Protein: CASSLEGLEAFF.

This clonotype was counted ten times or more. The rearrangement joins TRBV28 to TRBJ2-7, with D perhaps given as TRBD1 or TRBD2 (5 bases each). V lost 1 base and J lost 5, with 12 bases in between. Germline loops: CDR1 MDHEN, CDR2 SYDVKM. CDR3 size: 14 residues. The CDR3 sequence: CASSLSGTEDEQYF. Written as DNA, the CDR3 is TGTGCCAGCAGTTTATCCGGGACCGAAGACGAGCAGTACTTC.

The V gene is TRBV29-1, the J gene TRBJ1-2; no clear D gene. The CDR3 loop spans 12 amino acids. V lost 3 bases, J lost 1 base, and 6 bases lay in between. Germline loops: CDR1 SQVTM, CDR2 ANQGSEA. The CDR3 loop reads CSVEGDNYGYTF. The DNA for the CDR3 is TGCAGCGTTGAGGGAGATAACTATGGCTACACCTTC.

This chain joins TRBV7-8 and TRBJ2-1; a weak D match, TRBD2 (5 bases). Germline V gives CDR1 SGHVS, CDR2 FQNEAQ. With 5 bases removed from V and 3 bases from J, the gap between germline ends came to 11 bases. This CDR3 has 14 amino acids. The CDR3 reads CASSIRTGYNEQFF. In nucleotides, the CDR3 is TGTGCCAGCAGCATTCGGACTGGCTACAATGAGCAGTTCTTC.

In this sample, this clonotype turned up many times. At one end, the junction sequence differs from germline, possibly due to a read error. This chain uses TRBV3-1 with TRBJ2-5, with 7 bases aligning to TRBD1. CDR3 length: 14 residues. Germline loops: CDR1 LGHDT, CDR2 YNNKEL (reference sequence). The CDR3 DNA reads as TGTGCCAGCAGCAAAGACAGGGAAGGCGAGACCCAGTACTTC. This translates into CASSKDREGETQYF.

About this clonotype itself: At one boundary the junction diverges from the germline segment, which might be a read error. The chain links TRBV20-1 to TRBJ2-2; TRBD2 agrees at 8 bases. Looked up from germline, CDR1 is DFQATT and CDR2 is SNEGSKA (reference sequence). This CDR3 has 16 residues. In DNA form, the CDR3 reads TGCTGTGCTAGAGGCGGGCGGGAGGAGCGTACCGGGGAGCTGTTTTTT. Its protein is CCARGGREERTGELFF.

This clonotype was recorded many times. The genes are TRBV28 and TRBJ2-7; no firm D call. The CDR3 sequence is 15 residues long. V was shortened by 8 bases and J by 0 bases, with 17 bases between the two germline ends. Germline assignment: CDR1 MDHEN and CDR2 SYDVKM. CDR3 sequence (DNA): TGTGCCAGCGGCTCCCCCGGGTTTAGCTCCTACGAGCAGTACTTC. Translation gives CASGSPGFSSYEQYF.

At least ten counts were recorded for this clonotype. The chain combines TRBV7-8 with TRBJ2-2; the D call may be TRBD1 or TRBD2 (6 bases each). CDR1 is SGHVS, CDR2 FQNEAQ, per germline. The CDR3 loop spans 16 amino acids. The V gene lost 4 bases and the J gene lost 6 bases, with 18 bases spanning the gap. CDR3 region: CASSSLRGEGAGELFF. For the CDR3, the DNA is TGTGCCAGCAGCTCCCTAAGGGGGGAAGGGGCCGGGGAGCTGTTTTTT. Complete variable domain (other parts from reference TRBV7-8 and TRBJ2-2): GAGVSQSPRYKVAKRGQDVALRCDPISGHVSLFWYQQALGQGPEFLTYFQNEAQLDKSGLPSDRFFAERPEGSVSTLKIQRTQQEDSAVYLCASSSLRGEGAGELFFGEGSRLTVL.

In its sample, this clonotype was seen many times. The chain has TRBV7-6 and TRBJ2-5, with D hard to call. The ends were cut back, 1 base at V and 5 bases at J, with 20 bases in the middle. In germline, CDR1 is SGHVS, CDR2 FNYEAQ. This CDR3 has 17 residues. The CDR3 here is CASSLVGRLIDPETQYF. In nucleotides, the CDR3 is TGTGCCAGCAGCTTAGTAGGCAGGCTCATTGATCCCGAGACCCAGTACTTC.

Note on this clonotype: This may arise from a read error, as a much more abundant clone is one base away. The J gene is TRBJ1-2, the V gene TRBV20-1; D is ambiguous. This CDR3 contains 11 residues. V gave up 2 bases and J gave up 7 bases, with 8 bases separating them. Germline CDR1 and CDR2: DFQATT and SNEGSKA (reference sequence). The CDR3, as DNA: TGCAGTGCTAGACCGGGGTCTGGCTACACCTTC. Translated, it gives CSARPGSGYTF.

This clonotype has a count of ten or more. The CDR3 DNA follows: TGTGCCAGCAGCCCCTTAGAGGTCACCGGGGAGCTGTTTTTT. Translating gives CASSPLEVTGELFF. The gene calls are TRBV7-2 and TRBJ2-2; the D is unclear. From germline, CDR1 is SGHTA and CDR2 FQGNSA. V was pared by 5 bases and J by 4 bases, with 11 bases between. This CDR3 region has 14 residues.